The subject of this entry is one T cell receptor beta chain. Its matching antigen is unknown. Sequenced material consisted of expressed TCRB transcripts (all of the isolated RNA was reverse transcribed). Profiled with immunoSEQ multiplex PCR; TCRdb holds only in-frame clones, not every one. Among 600,000 to 700,000 clones, about an eighth were seen once, and the ten largest hold less than 0.025%. V gave up 5 bases and J gave up 5 bases, with 18 bases separating them. The V gene's germline CDR1 is GTSNPN and CDR2 SVGIG (reference sequence). CDR3 length: 15 residues. The sample comes from a study of beta chain features in type 1 diabetes. Broader study findings: Moderate but significant shortening of TCRB CDR3s was recorded in all four CD4+ subsets from Type 1 diabetes patients.

Purity exceeded 95% in all sorted populations. This TCR derives from a young man with type 1 diabetes. The specimen sequenced was naive CD4+ T cells from blood. This chain uses TRBV30 with TRBJ2-2; TRBD2 might be the D (5 bases). DNA for the CDR3: TGTGCCTGGGACTTCGGAAGGACTTTGACCGGGGAGCTGTTTTTT. Residues: CAWDFGRTLTGELFF.